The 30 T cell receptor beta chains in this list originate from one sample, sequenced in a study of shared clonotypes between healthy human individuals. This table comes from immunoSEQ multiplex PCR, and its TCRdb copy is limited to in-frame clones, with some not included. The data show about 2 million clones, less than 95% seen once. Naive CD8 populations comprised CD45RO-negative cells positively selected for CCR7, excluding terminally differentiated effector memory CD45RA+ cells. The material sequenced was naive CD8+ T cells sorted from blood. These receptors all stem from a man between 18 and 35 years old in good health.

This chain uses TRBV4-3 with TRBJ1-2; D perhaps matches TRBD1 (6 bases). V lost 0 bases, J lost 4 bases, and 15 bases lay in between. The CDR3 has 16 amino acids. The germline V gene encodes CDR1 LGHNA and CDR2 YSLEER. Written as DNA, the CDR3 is TGCGCCAGCAGCCAAGATGTTCTGGGGGCCGGCTATGGCTACACCTTC. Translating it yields CASSQDVLGAGYGYTF.

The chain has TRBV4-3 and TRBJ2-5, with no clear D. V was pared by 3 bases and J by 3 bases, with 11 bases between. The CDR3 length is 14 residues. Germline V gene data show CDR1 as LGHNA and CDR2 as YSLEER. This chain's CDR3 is CASSQGTEEETQYF. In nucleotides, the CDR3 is TGCGCCAGCAGCCAGGGAACAGAAGAAGAGACCCAGTACTTC.

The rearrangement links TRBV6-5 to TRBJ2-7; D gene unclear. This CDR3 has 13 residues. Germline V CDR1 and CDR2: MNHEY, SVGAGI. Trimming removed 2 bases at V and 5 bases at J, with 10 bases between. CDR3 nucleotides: TGTGCCAGCAGTTACGAGAAAGCCCACGAGCAGTACTTC. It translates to CASSYEKAHEQYF.

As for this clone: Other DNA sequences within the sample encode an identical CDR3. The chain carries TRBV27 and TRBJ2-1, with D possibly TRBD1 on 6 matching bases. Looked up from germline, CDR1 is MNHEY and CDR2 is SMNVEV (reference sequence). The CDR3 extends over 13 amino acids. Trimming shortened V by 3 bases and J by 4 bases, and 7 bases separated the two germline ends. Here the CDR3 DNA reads TGTGCCAGCAGTTTGGGACAATACAATGAGCAGTTCTTC. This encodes CASSLGQYNEQFF.

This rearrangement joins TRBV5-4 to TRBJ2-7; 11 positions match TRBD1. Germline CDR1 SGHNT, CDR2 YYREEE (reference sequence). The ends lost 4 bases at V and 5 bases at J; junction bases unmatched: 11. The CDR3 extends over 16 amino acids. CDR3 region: CASSGRTGGLANEQYF. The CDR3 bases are TGTGCCAGCAGCGGCCGGACAGGGGGCCTAGCAAACGAGCAGTACTTC.

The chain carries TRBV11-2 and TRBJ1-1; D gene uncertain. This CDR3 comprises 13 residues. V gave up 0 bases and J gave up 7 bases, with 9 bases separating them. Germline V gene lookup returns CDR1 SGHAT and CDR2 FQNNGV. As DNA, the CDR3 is TGTGCCAGCAGCTTAGATCCGGCCGGTGAAGCTTTCTTT. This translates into CASSLDPAGEAFF.

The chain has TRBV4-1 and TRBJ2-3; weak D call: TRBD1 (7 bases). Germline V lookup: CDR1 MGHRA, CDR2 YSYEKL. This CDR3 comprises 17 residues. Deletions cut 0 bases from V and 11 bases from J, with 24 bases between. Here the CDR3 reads CASSQDTSGQLQGGQYF. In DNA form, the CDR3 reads TGCGCCAGCAGCCAAGATACCAGCGGCCAACTCCAGGGGGGGCAGTATTTT.

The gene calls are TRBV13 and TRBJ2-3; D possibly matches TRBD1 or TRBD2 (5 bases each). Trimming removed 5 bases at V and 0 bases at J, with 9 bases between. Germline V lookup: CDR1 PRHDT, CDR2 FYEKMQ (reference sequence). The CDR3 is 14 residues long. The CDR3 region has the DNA TGTGCCAGCAGCCTGAGGGACAGCACAGATACGCAGTATTTT. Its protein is CASSLRDSTDTQYF.

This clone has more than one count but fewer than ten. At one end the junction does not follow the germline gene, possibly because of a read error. The CDR3 protein is CASRTDGYGCTF. DNA for the CDR3: TGTGCCAGCAGAACAGACGGATATGGCTGCACCTTC. The chain has TRBV5-4 and TRBJ1-2; D uncertain. The CDR3 has 12 residues. Germline assignment: CDR1 SGHNT and CDR2 YYREEE (reference sequence).

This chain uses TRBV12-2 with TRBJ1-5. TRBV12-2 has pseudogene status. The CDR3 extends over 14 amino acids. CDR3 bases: TGTGCAAGTCGCCCTGATTCTAGCAATCAGCCCCAGCATTTT. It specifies CASRPDSSNQPQHF.

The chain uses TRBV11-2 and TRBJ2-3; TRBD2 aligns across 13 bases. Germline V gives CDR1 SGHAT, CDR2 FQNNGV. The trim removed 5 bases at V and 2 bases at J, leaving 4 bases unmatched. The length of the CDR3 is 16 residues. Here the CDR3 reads CASSKLAGGYTDTQYF. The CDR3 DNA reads TGTGCCAGCAGCAAACTAGCGGGAGGGTACACAGATACGCAGTATTTT.

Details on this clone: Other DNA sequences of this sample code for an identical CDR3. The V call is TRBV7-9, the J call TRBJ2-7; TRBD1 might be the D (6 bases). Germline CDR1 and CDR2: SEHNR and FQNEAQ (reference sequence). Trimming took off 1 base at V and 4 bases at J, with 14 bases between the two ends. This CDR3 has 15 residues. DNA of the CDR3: TGTGCCAGCAGCTTAGGCGAGACAGGTCTATACGAGCAGTACTTC. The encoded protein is CASSLGETGLYEQYF.

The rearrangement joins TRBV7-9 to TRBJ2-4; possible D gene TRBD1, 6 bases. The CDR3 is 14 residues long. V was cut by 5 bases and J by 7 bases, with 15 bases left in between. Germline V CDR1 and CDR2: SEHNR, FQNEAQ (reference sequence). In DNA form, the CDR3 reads TGTGCCAGCAGCACCCACCAAACAGGGAACATTCAGTACTTC. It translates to CASSTHQTGNIQYF. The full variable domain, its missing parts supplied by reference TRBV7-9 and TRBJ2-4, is DTGVSQNPRHKITKRGQNVTFRCDPISEHNRLYWYRQTLGQGPEFLTYFQNEAQLEKSRLLSDRFSAERPKGSFSTLEIQRTEQGDSAMYLCASSTHQTGNIQYFGAGTRLSVL.

The CDR3 sequence is CASSIAGLGESYEQYF. DNA for the CDR3: TGTGCCAGTAGTATAGCGGGTCTCGGGGAGTCCTACGAGCAGTACTTC. V gene TRBV19 combines with J gene TRBJ2-7; perhaps TRBD2 as D (5 bases). Trimming took off 1 base at V and 1 base at J, with 14 bases between the two ends. The germline CDR1 and CDR2 sequences are LNHDA and SQIVND (reference sequence). This CDR3 has 16 amino acids.

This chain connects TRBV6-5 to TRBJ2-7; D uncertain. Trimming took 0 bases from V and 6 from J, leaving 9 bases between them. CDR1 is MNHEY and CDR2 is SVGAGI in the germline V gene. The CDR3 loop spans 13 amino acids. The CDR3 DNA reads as TGTGCCAGCAGTTACTCAGTCCAATCCGAGCAGTACTTC. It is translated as CASSYSVQSEQYF.

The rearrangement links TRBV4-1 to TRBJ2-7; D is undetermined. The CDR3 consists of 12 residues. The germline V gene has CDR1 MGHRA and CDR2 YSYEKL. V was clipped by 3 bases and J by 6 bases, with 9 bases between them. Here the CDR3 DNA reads TGCGCCAGCAGCCATAAGGGCTCCGAGCAGTACTTC. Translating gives CASSHKGSEQYF.

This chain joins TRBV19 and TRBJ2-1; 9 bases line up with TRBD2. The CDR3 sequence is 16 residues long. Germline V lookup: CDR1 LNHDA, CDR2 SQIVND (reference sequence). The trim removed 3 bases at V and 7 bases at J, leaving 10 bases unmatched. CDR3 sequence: CASSIFFSGRENEQFF. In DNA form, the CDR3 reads TGTGCCAGTAGTATCTTCTTTAGCGGGAGAGAGAATGAGCAGTTCTTC. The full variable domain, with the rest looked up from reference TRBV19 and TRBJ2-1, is DGGITQSPKYLFRKEGQNVTLSCEQNLNHDAMYWYRQDPGQGLRLIYYSQIVNDFQKGDIAEGYSVSREKKESFPLTVTSAQKNPTAFYLCASSIFFSGRENEQFFGPGTRLTVL.

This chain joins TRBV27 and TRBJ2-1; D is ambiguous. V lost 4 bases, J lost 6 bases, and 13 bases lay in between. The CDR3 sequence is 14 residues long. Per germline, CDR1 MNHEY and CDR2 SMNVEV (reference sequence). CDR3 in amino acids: CASSSVGYLNEQFF. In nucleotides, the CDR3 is TGTGCCAGCAGTTCAGTCGGGTACCTCAATGAGCAGTTCTTC.

The CDR3 loop reads CASSKPAIQETQYF. DNA of the CDR3: TGTGCCAGCAGTAAACCCGCAATTCAAGAGACCCAGTACTTC. V is TRBV28 and J is TRBJ2-5, with D uncertain. Between the trimmed V and J ends, which lost 5 bases and 2 bases, there was a span of 12 bases. The CDR3 sequence is 14 residues long. Germline values: CDR1 MDHEN, CDR2 SYDVKM.

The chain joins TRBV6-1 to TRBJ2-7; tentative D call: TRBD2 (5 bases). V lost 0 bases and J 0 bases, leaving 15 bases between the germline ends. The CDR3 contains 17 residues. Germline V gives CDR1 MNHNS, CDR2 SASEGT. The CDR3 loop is CASSEALRLAGSYEQYF. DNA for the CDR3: TGTGCCAGCAGTGAAGCGCTTCGGCTAGCCGGCTCCTACGAGCAGTACTTC.

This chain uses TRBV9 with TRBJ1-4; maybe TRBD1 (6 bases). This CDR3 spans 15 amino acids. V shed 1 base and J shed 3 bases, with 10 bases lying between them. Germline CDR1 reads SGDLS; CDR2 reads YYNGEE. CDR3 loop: CASSVLGAPNEKLFF. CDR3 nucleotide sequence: TGTGCCAGCAGCGTATTGGGGGCACCTAATGAAAAACTGTTTTTT. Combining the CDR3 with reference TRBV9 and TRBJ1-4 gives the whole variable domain DSGVTQTPKHLITATGQRVTLRCSPRSGDLSVYWYQQSLDQGLQFLIQYYNGEERAKGNILERFSAQQFPDLHSELNLSSLELGDSALYFCASSVLGAPNEKLFFGSGTQLSVL.

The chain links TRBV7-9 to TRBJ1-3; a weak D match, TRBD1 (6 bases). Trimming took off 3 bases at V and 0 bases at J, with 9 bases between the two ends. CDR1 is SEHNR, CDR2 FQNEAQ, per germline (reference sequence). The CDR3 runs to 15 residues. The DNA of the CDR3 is TGTGCCAGCAGCTTGACAGGCCTCTCTGGAAACACCATATATTTT. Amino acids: CASSLTGLSGNTIYF.

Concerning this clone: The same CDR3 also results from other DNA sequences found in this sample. The CDR3 DNA follows: TGTGCCAGCAGCTTAGGGGGGCTCAATGAGCAGTTCTTC. This codes for CASSLGGLNEQFF. The chain joins TRBV7-9 to TRBJ2-1, with D tentatively TRBD1 (6 bases). The germline CDR1 and CDR2 sequences are SEHNR and FQNEAQ (reference sequence). CDR3 length: 13 residues. V lost 1 base to trimming and J lost 6 bases, with 7 bases between them.

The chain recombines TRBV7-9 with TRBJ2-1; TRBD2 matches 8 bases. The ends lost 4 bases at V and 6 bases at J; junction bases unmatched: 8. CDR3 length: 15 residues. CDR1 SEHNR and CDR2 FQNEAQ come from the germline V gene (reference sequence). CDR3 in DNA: TGTGCCAGCAGCTCCTCCGGGACTAGTGTCAATGAGCAGTTCTTC. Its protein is CASSSSGTSVNEQFF.

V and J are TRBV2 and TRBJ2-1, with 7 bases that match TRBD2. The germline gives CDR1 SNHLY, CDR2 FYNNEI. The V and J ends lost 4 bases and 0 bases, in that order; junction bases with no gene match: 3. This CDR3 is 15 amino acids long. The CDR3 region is CASSAAGDSYNEQFF. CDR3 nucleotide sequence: TGTGCCAGCAGTGCTGCGGGAGACTCCTACAATGAGCAGTTCTTC.

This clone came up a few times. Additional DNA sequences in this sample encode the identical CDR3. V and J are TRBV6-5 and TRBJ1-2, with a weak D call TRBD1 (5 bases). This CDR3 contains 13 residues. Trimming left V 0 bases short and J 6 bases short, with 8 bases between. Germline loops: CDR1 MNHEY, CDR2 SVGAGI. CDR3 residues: CASSYSKTDGYTF. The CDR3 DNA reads TGTGCCAGCAGTTACTCAAAGACAGATGGCTACACCTTC.

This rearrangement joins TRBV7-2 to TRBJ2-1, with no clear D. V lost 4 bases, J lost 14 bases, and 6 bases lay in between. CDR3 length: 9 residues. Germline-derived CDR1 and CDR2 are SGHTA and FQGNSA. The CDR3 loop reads CASSSGEFF. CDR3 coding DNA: TGTGCCAGCAGCTCGGGCGAGTTCTTC.

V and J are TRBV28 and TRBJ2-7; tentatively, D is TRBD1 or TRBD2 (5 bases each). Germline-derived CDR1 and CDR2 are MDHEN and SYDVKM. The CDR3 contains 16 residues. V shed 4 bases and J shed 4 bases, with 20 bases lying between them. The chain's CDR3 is CASSYPGPGKVYEQYF. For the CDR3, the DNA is TGTGCCAGCAGTTATCCGGGGCCCGGGAAGGTATACGAGCAGTACTTC.

CDR3 in DNA: TGTGCCAGCAGCATTACGCGGGGCGAAGGAGATGGCTACACCTTC. Translated: CASSITRGEGDGYTF. The chain joins TRBV27 to TRBJ1-2; D might be TRBD1 (5 bases). The CDR3 extends over 15 amino acids. Trimming took 6 bases from V and 6 from J, leaving 20 bases between them. Germline CDR1 MNHEY, CDR2 SMNVEV (reference sequence).

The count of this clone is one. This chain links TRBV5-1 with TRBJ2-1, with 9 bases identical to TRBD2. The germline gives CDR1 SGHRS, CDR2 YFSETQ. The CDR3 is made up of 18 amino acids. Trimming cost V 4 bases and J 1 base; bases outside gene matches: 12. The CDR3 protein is CASSPRERGVLSYNEQFF. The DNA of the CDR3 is TGCGCCAGCAGCCCCAGGGAGCGGGGGGTCCTATCCTACAATGAGCAGTTCTTC.